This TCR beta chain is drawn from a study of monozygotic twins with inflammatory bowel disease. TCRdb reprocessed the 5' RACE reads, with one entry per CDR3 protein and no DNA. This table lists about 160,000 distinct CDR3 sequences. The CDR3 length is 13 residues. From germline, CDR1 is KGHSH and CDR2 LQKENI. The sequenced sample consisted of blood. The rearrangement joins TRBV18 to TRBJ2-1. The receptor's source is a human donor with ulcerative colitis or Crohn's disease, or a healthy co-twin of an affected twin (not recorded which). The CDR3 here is CASSPSPVGEQFF. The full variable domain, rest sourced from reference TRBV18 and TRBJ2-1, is NAGVMQNPRHLVRRRGQEARLRCSPMKGHSHVYWYRQLPEEGLKFMVYLQKENIIDESGMPKERFSAEFPKEGPSILRIQQVVRGDSAAYFCASSPSPVGEQFFGPGTRLTVL.